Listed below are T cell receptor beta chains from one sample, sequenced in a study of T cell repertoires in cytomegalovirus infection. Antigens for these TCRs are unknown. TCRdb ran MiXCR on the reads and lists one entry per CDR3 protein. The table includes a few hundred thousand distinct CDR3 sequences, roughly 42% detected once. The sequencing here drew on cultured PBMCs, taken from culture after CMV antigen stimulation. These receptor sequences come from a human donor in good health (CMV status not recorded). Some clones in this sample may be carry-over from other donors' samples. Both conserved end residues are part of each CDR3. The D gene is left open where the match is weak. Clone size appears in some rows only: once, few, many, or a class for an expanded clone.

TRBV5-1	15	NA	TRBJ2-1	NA	CASSWAARVGNEQFF	TGCGCCAGCAGCTGGGCGGCCAGGGTAGGAAATGAGCAGTTCTTC
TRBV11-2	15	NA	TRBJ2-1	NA	CASSPDPQSYNEQFF	TGTGCCAGCAGCCCCGACCCCCAGTCCTACAATGAGCAGTTCTTC
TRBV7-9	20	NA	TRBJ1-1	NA	CASSLPRAGGRGAMNTEAFF	TGTGCCAGCAGCTTACCCCGGGCGGGGGGCCGGGGGGCCATGAACACTGAAGCTTTCTTT
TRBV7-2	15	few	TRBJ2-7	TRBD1	CASSLRTGDSYEQYF	TGTGCCAGCAGCTTAAGGACAGGGGACTCCTACGAGCAGTACTTC
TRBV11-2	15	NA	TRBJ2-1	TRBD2	CASSLQTGGLNEQFF	TGTGCCAGCAGCCTTCAGACGGGAGGGCTAAATGAGCAGTTCTTC
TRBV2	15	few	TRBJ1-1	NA	CASSASPLSAIEAFF	TGTGCCAGCAGTGCGTCACCCTTGTCAGCGATAGAAGCTTTCTTT
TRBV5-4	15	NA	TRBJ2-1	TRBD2	CASSGAGGRYNEQFF	TGTGCCAGCAGCGGCGCGGGAGGGAGGTACAATGAGCAGTTCTTC
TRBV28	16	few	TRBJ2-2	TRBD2	CATQEGGSGDTGELFF	TGTGCCACCCAAGAGGGCGGTAGCGGGGACACCGGGGAGCTGTTTTTT
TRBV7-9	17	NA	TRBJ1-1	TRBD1	CASSLQQGAFPDTEAFF	TGTGCCAGCAGCTTACAACAGGGGGCGTTTCCGGACACTGAAGCTTTCTTT
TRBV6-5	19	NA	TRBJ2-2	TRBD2	CASRYAGLAGDSNTGELFF	TGTGCCAGCAGATACGCCGGTCTAGCGGGGGATTCGAACACCGGGGAGCTGTTTTTT
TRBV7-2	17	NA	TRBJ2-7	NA	CASSLDRAPRPTYEQYF	TGTGCCAGCAGCTTAGACCGGGCCCCTCGACCCACCTACGAGCAGTACTTC
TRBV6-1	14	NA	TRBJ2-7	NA	CASSEQQGGYEQYF	TGTGCCAGCAGTGAACAGCAAGGGGGCTACGAGCAGTACTTC
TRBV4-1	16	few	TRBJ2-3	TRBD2	CASSQYLREADGTQYF	TGCGCCAGCAGCCAATATCTACGGGAGGCTGACGGTACGCAGTATTTT
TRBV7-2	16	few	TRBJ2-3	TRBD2	CASSGGTSGSTDTQYF	TGTGCCAGCAGCGGAGGGACTAGCGGGAGCACAGATACGCAGTATTTT
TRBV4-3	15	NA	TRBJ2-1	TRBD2	CASSQPTSGGNEQFF	TGCGCCAGCAGCCAACCGACTAGCGGGGGTAATGAGCAGTTCTTC
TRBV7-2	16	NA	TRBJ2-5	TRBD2	CASSTRLAGDRETQYF	TGTGCCAGCAGCACAAGACTAGCGGGAGATAGGGAGACCCAGTACTTC
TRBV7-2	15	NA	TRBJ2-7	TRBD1	CASSFQRDRAGEQYF	TGTGCCAGCAGCTTCCAACGGGACAGGGCGGGCGAGCAGTACTTC
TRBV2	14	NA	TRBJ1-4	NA	CASSARGLNEKLFF	TGTGCCAGCAGTGCCCGGGGTCTAAATGAAAAACTGTTTTTT
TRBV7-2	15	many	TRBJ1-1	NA	CASSLLGTGNTEAFF	TGTGCCAGCAGCTTACTAGGTACAGGGAACACTGAAGCTTTCTTT
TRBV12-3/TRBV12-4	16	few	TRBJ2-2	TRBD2	CASTQILAGGTGELFF	TGTGCCAGCACCCAAATACTAGCGGGGGGCACCGGGGAGCTGTTTTTT
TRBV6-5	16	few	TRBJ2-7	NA	CASSYSAGAQGYEQYF	TGTGCCAGCAGTTACTCCGCGGGGGCCCAGGGCTACGAGCAGTACTTC
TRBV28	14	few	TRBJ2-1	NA	CASSPGGGNDEQFF	TGTGCCAGCAGCCCTGGGGGAGGAAACGATGAGCAGTTCTTC
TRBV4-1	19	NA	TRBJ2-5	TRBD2	CASSQEPNGGAGREETQYF	TGCGCCAGCAGTCAAGAGCCCAACGGCGGAGCGGGGAGGGAAGAGACCCAGTACTTC
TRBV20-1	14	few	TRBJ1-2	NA	CSARFREGTYGYTF	TGCAGTGCTAGGTTTAGGGAGGGAACCTATGGCTACACCTTC